These 10 T cell receptor beta chains came from one sample sequenced in a study of blood T cell repertoires in COVID-19. Assay used: immunoSEQ multiplex PCR; TCRdb lists only in-frame clones, some missing. This table has about 230,000 clones, around nine tenths appearing once. Source material: PBMCs or T cells enriched from blood (not recorded which). The source of these receptors is a woman aged 25 to 39 with acute COVID-19.

This chain links TRBV29-1 with TRBJ1-2; D gene uncertain. The V gene's germline CDR1 is SQVTM and CDR2 ANQGSEA. Trimming took 4 bases from V and 6 from J, leaving 15 bases between them. The CDR3 loop spans 13 amino acids. CDR3 sequence (DNA): TGCAGCGTTGGAGGGCCTACCGTCCATGGCTACACCTTC. Amino acids: CSVGGPTVHGYTF.

This clone occurred a few times. The junction departs from the called germline gene at one end, perhaps through a read error. V and J are TRBV13 and TRBJ1-1; possibly TRBD1 for D (6 bases). The CDR3 has 13 residues. CDR1 PRHDT and CDR2 FYEKMQ come from the germline V gene (reference sequence). In nucleotides, the CDR3 is TGTGCCAGCAGCGTAGGTGGGACACATCGAGCTTTCTTT. This translates into CASSVGGTHRAFF.

This clone appeared a single time. V is TRBV12-3 or TRBV12-4 and J is TRBJ1-1; possibly TRBD1 for D (5 bases). This CDR3 is 12 amino acids long. V shed 7 bases and J shed 7 bases, with 13 bases lying between them. CDR3 in amino acids: CASTLDTSEAFF. For the CDR3, the DNA is TGTGCCAGCACCCTGGACACAAGTGAAGCTTTCTTT.

The chain employs TRBV9 and TRBJ2-1; 8 positions match TRBD2. CDR1 is SGDLS and CDR2 is YYNGEE in the germline V gene. This CDR3 has 15 amino acids. J lost 8 bases, V lost 0 bases, and 7 bases had no gene match. The CDR3 is CASSVGGTSDDEQFF. In DNA form, the CDR3 reads TGTGCCAGCAGCGTAGGGGGGACTAGTGATGATGAGCAGTTCTTC.

The count of this clone is one. The rearrangement joins TRBV6-5 to TRBJ2-1; TRBD2 aligns across 15 bases. The V gene's germline CDR1 is MNHEY and CDR2 SVGAGI. This CDR3 region has 16 residues. Trimming at V came to 0 bases and at J to 10 bases, leaving 4 bases not matched to a gene. The CDR3 bases are TGTGCCAGCAGTTACTCACGGACTAGCGGGGGGGTAGAGCAGTTCTTC. It encodes CASSYSRTSGGVEQFF.

Here the CDR3 DNA reads TGTGCCTGGAGTGTAAGGACAGGGGCTGCGGGGACTGAAGCTTTCTTT. Translation: CAWSVRTGAAGTEAFF. The chain employs TRBV30 and TRBJ1-1; 9 bases match TRBD1. The J segment lost 5 bases and the V segment lost 0 bases, leaving 10 bases of the junction unmatched. The CDR3 length is 16 residues. Per the germline V gene, CDR1 is GTSNPN and CDR2 is SVGIG (reference sequence).

The chain uses TRBV7-8 and TRBJ1-5, with D unresolved. V lost 3 bases, J lost 6 bases, and 12 bases lay in between. This CDR3 has 14 amino acids. Germline V gene sequence: CDR1 SGHVS, CDR2 FQNEAQ. This CDR3 is CASSLLASGQPQHF. The DNA for the CDR3 is TGTGCCAGCAGCTTGCTGGCGAGCGGTCAGCCCCAGCATTTT.

The chain recombines TRBV9 with TRBJ1-5; no firm D call. Trimming took off 5 bases at V and 0 bases at J, with 9 bases between the two ends. There are 14 residues in the CDR3. In germline, CDR1 is SGDLS, CDR2 YYNGEE. CDR3 in amino acids: CASSPHFSNQPQHF. DNA of the CDR3: TGTGCCAGCAGTCCCCACTTTAGCAATCAGCCCCAGCATTTT.

The chain is built from TRBV19 and TRBJ1-5, with TRBD1 matching over 8 bases. The V segment lost 3 bases and the J segment 0 bases; nucleotides outside the gene matches: 4. Germline assignment: CDR1 LNHDA and CDR2 SQIVND (reference sequence). This CDR3 contains 16 residues. DNA of the CDR3: TGTGCCAGTAGTATTCAGGGGGCTTATAGCAATCAGCCCCAGCATTTT. Translation gives CASSIQGAYSNQPQHF.

This clone appeared once. This chain connects TRBV4-3 to TRBJ2-7, with D tentatively TRBD2 (5 bases). The CDR3 consists of 15 residues. The V end was cut by 4 bases, the J end by 1 base, with 14 bases between. The germline gives CDR1 LGHNA, CDR2 YSLEER. CDR3 DNA: TGCGCCAGCAGCCCTACCCCCGGGATGTCCTACGAGCAGTACTTC. It specifies CASSPTPGMSYEQYF.